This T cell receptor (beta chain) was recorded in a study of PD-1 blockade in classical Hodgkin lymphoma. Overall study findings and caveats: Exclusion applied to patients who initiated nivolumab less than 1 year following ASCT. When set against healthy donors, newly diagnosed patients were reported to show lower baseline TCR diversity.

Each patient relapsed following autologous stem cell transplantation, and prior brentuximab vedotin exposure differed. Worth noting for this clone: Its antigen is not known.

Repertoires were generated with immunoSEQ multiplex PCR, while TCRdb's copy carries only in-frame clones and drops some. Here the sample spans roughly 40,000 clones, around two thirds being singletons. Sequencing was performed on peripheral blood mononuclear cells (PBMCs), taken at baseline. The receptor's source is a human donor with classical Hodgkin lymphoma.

In DNA, the CDR3 is TGTGCCAGCAGCTTACCCTTTAGCGGGGAGCGCTACAATGAGCAGTTCTTC. Amino acids: CASSLPFSGERYNEQFF. The V gene is TRBV7-8, the J gene TRBJ2-1; 8 positions agree with TRBD2. The CDR3 runs 17 residues. CDR1 and CDR2 from the germline V gene are SGHVS and FQNEAQ. J was trimmed by 3 bases and V by 2 bases; bases with no gene match: 9.